A selection of T cell receptor beta chains follows, all from one sample in a study of blood T cell repertoires in COVID-19. Some clones are missing from TCRdb's copy, which holds only in-frame ones; the method was immunoSEQ multiplex PCR. Counted here are around 200,000 clones, roughly 88% occurring once; the ten biggest clones make up around 5%. The sequenced sample consisted of PBMCs or T cells enriched from blood (not recorded which). These receptors were obtained from a man aged 35-49 years with acute COVID-19. Each CDR3 is given with its conserved first and last residue. The order of the fields is V gene, J gene, clone size, D gene, CDR3 protein, CDR3 DNA. The D gene is left open where the match is weak. Expanded clones get a size class; other rows say once, few or many, or leave the size out.

TRBV5-4	TRBJ1-1	.	.	CASSLEVGGAFF	TGTGCCAGCAGCTTGGAGGTGGGGGGGGCTTTCTTT
TRBV4-3	TRBJ2-7	.	.	CASSQDTGSYEQYF	TGCGCCAGCAGCCAAGACACAGGATCCTACGAGCAGTACTTC
TRBV30	TRBJ1-1	once	.	CAYQPGYPEAFF	TGTGCCTACCAACCAGGGTACCCTGAAGCTTTCTTT
TRBV27	TRBJ2-1	.	TRBD2	CASSLPGLAGSEQFF	TGTGCCAGCAGTTTACCGGGACTAGCGGGGAGTGAGCAGTTCTTC
TRBV5-4	TRBJ1-2	.	TRBD1	CASSRDRDYGYTF	TGTGCCAGCAGTAGGGACAGGGACTATGGCTACACCTTC
TRBV14	TRBJ1-6	.	.	CASSHHPDIGSPLHF	TGTGCCAGCAGCCACCACCCTGACATCGGATCACCCCTCCACTTT
TRBV28	TRBJ2-1	once	TRBD2	CASSLLAGGSYNEQFF	TGTGCCAGCAGTTTACTGGCGGGAGGGTCCTACAATGAGCAGTTCTTC
TRBV5-6	TRBJ2-7	.	TRBD1	CASSSQGGYEQYF	TGTGCCAGCAGCTCACAGGGGGGCTACGAGCAGTACTTC
TRBV28	TRBJ1-2	.	.	CASRPGLSAGYTF	TGTGCCAGCAGACCAGGACTCTCCGCTGGCTACACCTTC
TRBV5-4	TRBJ2-7	.	TRBD2	CASSLATSGIYEQYF	TGTGCCAGCAGCTTGGCGACTAGCGGGATTTACGAGCAGTACTTC
TRBV3-1/TRBV3-2	TRBJ1-5	.	.	CASSQRGSNQPQHF	TGTGCCAGCAGCCAAAGGGGCAGCAATCAGCCCCAGCATTTT
TRBV6-5	TRBJ2-7	.	TRBD1	CASSRDRGTYEQYF	TGTGCCAGCAGCCGGGACAGGGGTACCTACGAGCAGTACTTC
TRBV18	TRBJ1-2	.	TRBD1	CASSPGGGTQTAF	TGTGCCAGCTCACCAGGAGGGGGCACGCAAACGGCCTTC
TRBV11-3	TRBJ2-7	.	.	CASSFTGLERQYF	TGTGCCAGCAGCTTTACAGGGCTTGAGCGGCAGTACTTC
TRBV4-3	TRBJ2-7	few	.	CASSQALVGNFEQYF	TGCGCCAGCAGCCAAGCACTAGTGGGTAATTTCGAGCAGTACTTC
TRBV12-3/TRBV12-4	TRBJ2-1	.	.	CASSFWGDEQFF	TGTGCCAGCAGTTTCTGGGGGGATGAGCAGTTCTTC
TRBV11-1	TRBJ2-7	once	TRBD1	CASSLQSGQGDYEQYF	TGTGCCAGCAGCTTACAGTCGGGACAGGGAGACTACGAGCAGTACTTC
TRBV30	TRBJ1-2	.	.	CAWQHEGYGYTF	TGTGCCTGGCAACACGAGGGCTATGGCTACACCTTC
TRBV5-4	TRBJ2-7	few	.	CASGRDYEQYF	TGTGCCAGCGGCAGGGACTACGAGCAGTACTTC
TRBV10-3	TRBJ1-2	.	.	CAISESQSKGYTF	TGTGCCATCAGTGAATCACAGTCAAAAGGCTACACCTTC
TRBV3-1/TRBV3-2	TRBJ2-1	once	TRBD2	CASSPYGLAGSNEQFF	TGTGCCAGCAGTCCATATGGACTAGCGGGTTCCAATGAGCAGTTCTTC
TRBV4-2	TRBJ1-1	.	.	CASSRDTGYGNTEAFF	TGTGCCAGCAGCCGAGACACAGGGTATGGAAACACTGAAGCTTTCTTT
TRBV7-3	TRBJ2-6	.	TRBD2	CASSPGLAGGSGANVLTF	TGTGCCAGCAGCCCAGGACTAGCGGGAGGTTCTGGGGCCAACGTCCTGACTTTC
TRBV6-2/TRBV6-3	TRBJ1-5	.	TRBD1	CASSYPPTGSQPQHF	TGTGCCAGCAGTTACCCTCCGACAGGGTCTCAGCCCCAGCATTTT
TRBV2	TRBJ1-1	.	.	CASSVDRRPGAFF	TGTGCCAGCAGCGTAGACAGGCGTCCTGGGGCTTTCTTT
TRBV5-1	TRBJ2-7	few	TRBD2	CASTMTSGRDEQYF	TGCGCCAGCACCATGACTAGCGGGAGAGACGAGCAGTACTTC
TRBV18	TRBJ1-2	.	TRBD1	CASSPDQGAYGYTF	TGTGCCAGCTCACCGGATCAGGGGGCCTATGGCTACACCTTC
TRBV7-2	TRBJ2-7	.	TRBD2	CASSLASAGGGTEQYF	TGTGCCAGCAGCTTAGCATCTGCGGGAGGCGGCACCGAGCAGTACTTC
TRBV10-3	TRBJ2-7	.	.	CAISYGLGYEQYF	TGTGCCATCAGTTATGGACTTGGCTACGAGCAGTACTTC
TRBV15	TRBJ2-2	.	TRBD1	CATRERTGNTGELFF	TGTGCCACCAGGGAAAGGACAGGGAACACCGGGGAGCTGTTTTTT
TRBV21-1	TRBJ1-6	.	.	CASSKPPGTGETPLHF	TGTGCCAGCAGCAAACCACCGGGGACAGGGGAAACACCCCTCCACTTT
TRBV5-6	TRBJ1-5	.	TRBD1	CASSGPGQGNQPQHF	TGTGCCAGCAGCGGACCGGGACAGGGAAATCAGCCCCAGCATTTT
TRBV19	TRBJ1-2	.	.	CASKGDLGYTF	TGTGCCAGTAAAGGGGATCTTGGCTACACCTTC
TRBV11-2	TRBJ2-5	.	TRBD1	CASSSWTGGETQYF	TGTGCCAGCAGCTCCTGGACAGGGGGAGAGACCCAGTACTTC
TRBV5-8	TRBJ1-5	.	.	CASSFLPRANQPQHF	TGTGCCAGCAGCTTTCTTCCCAGGGCCAATCAGCCCCAGCATTTT
TRBV11-2	TRBJ2-1	.	.	CASSFGNEQFF	TGTGCCAGCAGCTTCGGCAATGAGCAGTTCTTC
TRBV5-4	TRBJ1-2	.	TRBD1	CASSTGQNYGYTF	TGTGCCAGCAGCACGGGACAGAACTATGGCTACACCTTC
TRBV28	TRBJ2-7	.	TRBD1	CASSDRVSSYEQYF	TGTGCCAGCAGTGACAGGGTAAGCTCCTACGAGCAGTACTTC
TRBV7-6	TRBJ2-7	.	TRBD2	CASSLTSGSFDEQYF	TGTGCCAGCAGTTTGACTAGCGGGAGTTTCGACGAGCAGTACTTC
TRBV4-2	TRBJ1-2	.	TRBD1	CASSQERGTGYGYTF	TGTGCCAGCAGCCAAGAAAGGGGGACAGGCTATGGCTACACCTTC
TRBV4-1	TRBJ2-7	once	.	CASSQEGAGVGGEQYF	TGCGCCAGCAGCCAAGAAGGGGCAGGGGTAGGTGGCGAGCAGTACTTC
TRBV19	TRBJ1-1	once	.	CASSIRGNMNTEAFF	TGTGCCAGTAGTATTAGGGGCAACATGAACACTGAAGCTTTCTTT
TRBV20-1	TRBJ2-3	once	.	CSARLVDTQYF	TGCAGTGCTCGGCTAGTGGATACGCAGTATTTT
TRBV4-1	TRBJ2-7	.	TRBD1	CASSQEQGVRNEQYF	TGCGCCAGCAGCCAAGAACAGGGGGTAAGGAACGAGCAGTACTTC
TRBV9	TRBJ2-1	.	.	CASSVSGDSYNEQFF	TGTGCCAGCAGCGTCTCAGGGGACTCCTACAATGAGCAGTTCTTC
TRBV5-5	TRBJ2-7	few	TRBD1	CASSVGQSVYEQYF	TGTGCCAGCAGCGTGGGACAGTCTGTGTACGAGCAGTACTTC
TRBV2	TRBJ2-7	.	TRBD2	CASSDPRPVGGRVEQYF	TGTGCCAGCAGTGACCCCCGCCCCGTTGGGGGGAGGGTCGAGCAGTACTTC
TRBV7-8	TRBJ2-1	.	.	CASSLSSYNEQFF	TGTGCCAGCAGCCTTAGCTCCTACAATGAGCAGTTCTTC
TRBV3-1/TRBV3-2	TRBJ2-2	few	.	CASSQLNTGELFF	TGTGCCAGCAGCCAGCTAAACACCGGGGAGCTGTTTTTT
TRBV5-1	TRBJ2-3	.	TRBD2	CASSRWTSSDTQYF	TGCGCCAGCAGCAGGTGGACTAGCTCAGATACGCAGTATTTT
TRBV6-1	TRBJ1-2	.	.	CASSEEQYGYTF	TGTGCCAGCAGTGAAGAACAGTATGGCTACACCTTC
TRBV19	TRBJ1-1	.	.	CASSATGIATEAFF	TGTGCCAGTAGTGCAACCGGGATCGCGACTGAAGCTTTCTTT
TRBV5-1	TRBJ2-7	.	.	CASSPDEGGSYEQYF	TGCGCCAGCAGCCCTGATGAGGGAGGCTCCTACGAGCAGTACTTC
TRBV3-1/TRBV3-2	TRBJ1-6	.	TRBD1	CASSRRTGQGVGFGSPLHF	TGTGCCAGCAGCCGAAGGACGGGACAGGGAGTGGGTTTCGGTTCACCCCTCCACTTT
TRBV6-2/TRBV6-3	TRBJ2-1	.	TRBD2	CASSSLAGEGNEQFF	TGTGCCAGCAGTTCTCTAGCGGGAGAGGGTAATGAGCAGTTCTTC